Each of the 24 T cell receptor beta chains below was sequenced from the same sample in a study of blood T cell repertoires in COVID-19. TCRdb's table, derived via immunoSEQ multiplex PCR, lists solely in-frame clones and lacks some. Here the sample spans under 200,000 clones, 75% to 95% being singletons. The sequenced material came from peripheral blood. All receptors come from a man in his fifties with acute or convalescent COVID-19.

The V call is TRBV7-9, the J call TRBJ2-5; possible D gene TRBD1, 5 bases. The CDR3 runs to 16 residues. The germline gives CDR1 SEHNR, CDR2 FQNEAQ (reference sequence). V was shortened by 2 bases and J by 4 bases, with 17 bases between the two germline ends. The CDR3 protein is CASSLSSALQGETQYF. The CDR3 nucleotides are TGTGCCAGCAGCTTATCCTCGGCTCTTCAGGGAGAGACCCAGTACTTC.

V is TRBV9 and J is TRBJ1-6, with unresolved D. The CDR3 length is 15 residues. The V end was cut by 0 bases, the J end by 7 bases, with 11 bases between. The germline V gene has CDR1 SGDLS and CDR2 YYNGEE. The chain's CDR3 is CASSVESVGNSPLHF. The CDR3 DNA follows: TGTGCCAGCAGCGTAGAATCAGTTGGCAATTCACCCCTCCACTTT.

J is TRBJ1-1 and V is TRBV28; D gene unclear. The CDR3 has 12 residues. CDR1 is MDHEN, CDR2 SYDVKM, per germline. V was pared by 8 bases and J by 3 bases, with 10 bases between. CDR3 nucleotide sequence: TGTGCCAGCGAAACATCTGACACTGAAGCTTTCTTT. This gives the protein CASETSDTEAFF.

This chain uses TRBV27 with TRBJ2-1; tentative D call: TRBD1 (6 bases). With 0 bases removed from V and 0 bases from J, the gap between germline ends came to 6 bases. The CDR3 contains 15 residues. Germline-derived CDR1 and CDR2 are MNHEY and SMNVEV (reference sequence). The DNA for the CDR3 is TGTGCCAGCAGTTTATCACAGGGCTCCTACAATGAGCAGTTCTTC. Amino acids: CASSLSQGSYNEQFF.

This clone was seen once. The chain couples TRBV10-3 to TRBJ2-1; 7 bases match TRBD2. Germline CDR1 ENHRY, CDR2 SYGVKD. V was clipped by 2 bases and J by 5 bases; unmatched bases: 6. This CDR3 comprises 15 residues. CDR3 region: CAISEREEGNNEQFF. The CDR3 bases are TGTGCCATCAGTGAGCGGGAGGAAGGGAACAATGAGCAGTTCTTC.

The V gene is TRBV27, the J gene TRBJ1-2; 8 nucleotides agree with TRBD1. V dropped 6 bases and J dropped 2; count of bases not matched to a gene: 5. The germline V gene encodes CDR1 MNHEY and CDR2 SMNVEV (reference sequence). This CDR3 comprises 14 residues. This CDR3 reads CASSRTGSNYGYTF. The CDR3 coding sequence is TGTGCCAGCAGCAGGACAGGGTCCAACTATGGCTACACCTTC.

V and J are TRBV15 and TRBJ2-1, with D perhaps TRBD1 (6 bases). Germline V gene sequence: CDR1 LNHNV, CDR2 YYDKDF (reference sequence). The V gene lost 5 bases and the J gene lost 0 bases, with 14 bases spanning the gap. The CDR3 totals 16 residues. The CDR3 sequence is CATSFDRRASYNEQFF. The CDR3 DNA is TGTGCCACCAGCTTCGACAGGAGAGCCTCCTACAATGAGCAGTTCTTC.

CDR3: CASSEGTGVQKLFF. The CDR3 nucleotides read TGTGCCAGCAGCGAGGGGACAGGGGTTCAGAAACTGTTTTTT. The chain employs TRBV9 and TRBJ1-4; TRBD1 matches at 10 bases. Germline V lookup: CDR1 SGDLS, CDR2 YYNGEE. The CDR3 is 14 residues long. The junction had 7 bases not matched to a gene; V was cut back by 3 bases and J by 11 bases. Using reference TRBV9 and TRBJ1-4 for the parts outside the CDR3, the full variable domain is DSGVTQTPKHLITATGQRVTLRCSPRSGDLSVYWYQQSLDQGLQFLIQYYNGEERAKGNILERFSAQQFPDLHSELNLSSLELGDSALYFCASSEGTGVQKLFFGSGTQLSVL.

V gene TRBV11-2 combines with J gene TRBJ2-7; D is undetermined. The CDR3 is made up of 12 amino acids. V was trimmed by 1 base and J by 6 bases, leaving 7 bases between them. CDR1 and CDR2 (germline): SGHAT, FQNNGV. CDR3 in DNA: TGTGCCAGCAGCTTAGCCCTGGCCGAGCAGTACTTC. This codes for CASSLALAEQYF. The whole variable domain, remainder taken from reference TRBV11-2 and TRBJ2-7, is EAGVAQSPRYKIIEKRQSVAFWCNPISGHATLYWYQQILGQGPKLLIQFQNNGVVDDSQLPKDRFSAERLKGVDSTLKIQPAKLEDSAVYLCASSLALAEQYFGPGTRLTVT.

This rearrangement joins TRBV9 to TRBJ2-5, with 8 positions matching TRBD2. The CDR3 totals 17 residues. V trimming: 0 bases; J trimming: 7 bases; junction bases outside the gene matches: 14. The germline CDR1 and CDR2 sequences are SGDLS and YYNGEE. The CDR3 nucleotides are TGTGCCAGCAGCGTAGGAGATGGGGGACTAGAGTTGGCGACCCAGTACTTC. Translation gives CASSVGDGGLELATQYF.

The V call is TRBV7-9, the J call TRBJ2-7; 10 bases align to TRBD1. The CDR3 covers 14 residues. After removal of 1 base from V and 6 bases from J, the junction contained 3 bases not matched to a gene. Germline assignment: CDR1 SEHNR and CDR2 FQNEAQ (reference sequence). The CDR3, as DNA: TGTGCCAGCAGCTTAGGGACAGGGGGGACCGAGCAGTACGTC. Its protein product is CASSLGTGGTEQYV.

The chain recombines TRBV6-6 with TRBJ1-3; the D is unclear. CDR1 is MNHNY and CDR2 is SVGAGI in the germline V gene (reference sequence). The ends were cut back, 7 bases at V and 4 bases at J, with 11 bases in the middle. The CDR3 loop spans 13 amino acids. CDR3 DNA: TGTGCCAGCACCTTTTCTCAGGGAAACACCATATATTTT. Its translation is CASTFSQGNTIYF.

This sequence joins TRBV5-1 and TRBJ2-5; 9 positions match TRBD1. The CDR3 length is 17 residues. The V gene's germline CDR1 is SGHRS and CDR2 YFSETQ. V was clipped by 6 bases and J by 5 bases; unmatched bases: 17. In DNA form, the CDR3 reads TGCGCCAGCAAGTTCTTCGTCGAACAGGGGGCTGGGGAGACCCAGTACTTC. Translation gives CASKFFVEQGAGETQYF.

This sequence joins TRBV28 and TRBJ2-2; TRBD2 might be the D (5 bases). V lost 2 bases and J 5 bases, leaving 9 bases between the germline ends. CDR3 length: 14 amino acids. Germline V lookup: CDR1 MDHEN, CDR2 SYDVKM. In nucleotides, the CDR3 is TGTGCCAGCAGTTTACTAGCAGGTACCGGGGAGCTGTTTTTT. As protein: CASSLLAGTGELFF.

This sequence joins TRBV18 and TRBJ2-7; TRBD2 matches 9 bases. The junction had 4 bases not matched to a gene; V was cut back by 3 bases and J by 4 bases. The CDR3 totals 14 residues. Germline CDR1 KGHSH, CDR2 LQKENI. The CDR3 loop is CASSPGLAFYEQYF. The CDR3 DNA sequence: TGTGCCAGCTCACCGGGACTAGCATTTTACGAGCAGTACTTC.

The rearrangement joins TRBV3-1 (or the pseudogene TRBV3-2) to TRBJ1-1; no definite D call. V was shortened by 2 bases and J by 4 bases, with 5 bases between the two germline ends. Germline V gives CDR1 LGHDT, CDR2 YNNKEL (reference sequence). CDR3 size: 12 residues. CDR3 region: CASSQSGTEAFF. The DNA of the CDR3 is TGTGCCAGCAGCCAATCGGGCACTGAAGCTTTCTTT.

V gene TRBV5-8 combines with J gene TRBJ1-6; D ambiguous. Germline V CDR1 and CDR2: SGHTS, YDEGEE. The CDR3 is 16 amino acids. Between the trimmed V and J ends, which lost 3 bases and 4 bases, there was a span of 14 bases. The CDR3 sequence is CASSSSDMDYNSPLHF. CDR3 nucleotides: TGTGCCAGCAGCTCCTCTGACATGGATTATAATTCACCCCTCCACTTT.

J is TRBJ1-2 and V is TRBV7-2; D is ambiguous. The V gene's germline CDR1 is SGHTA and CDR2 FQGNSA. The CDR3 consists of 15 residues. V was clipped by 0 bases and J by 8 bases, with 16 bases between them. As DNA, the CDR3 is TGTGCCAGCAGCTTAGCCCAGACAATCTCAGTCGGCTACACCTTC. It is translated as CASSLAQTISVGYTF.

This clone was seen a single time. This chain connects TRBV14 to TRBJ2-5; TRBD2 matches at 8 bases. The CDR3 consists of 13 residues. Germline assignment: CDR1 SGHDN and CDR2 FVKESK. V lost 0 bases, J lost 14 bases, and 8 bases stayed unmatched. CDR3 sequence reads: CASSQDRGGAEYF. DNA for the CDR3: TGTGCCAGCAGCCAAGATCGGGGGGGGGCCGAATACTTC.

This clone has only one observation. The CDR3 coding sequence is TGTGCCAGCAGCCAAGAAGGAGGGACAGATACCACCGGGGAGCTGTTTTTT. Encoded protein: CASSQEGGTDTTGELFF. The rearrangement joins TRBV4-2 to TRBJ2-2, with D possibly being TRBD1 (7 bases). In germline, CDR1 is LGHNA, CDR2 YNFKEQ. Between the trimmed V and J ends, which lost 0 bases and 4 bases, there was a span of 15 bases. The CDR3 spans 17 residues.

The V and J genes are TRBV5-6 and TRBJ2-7; D perhaps matches TRBD1 (6 bases). Between the trimmed V and J ends, which lost 2 bases and 4 bases, there was a span of 10 bases. Looked up from germline, CDR1 is SGHDT and CDR2 is YYEEEE. This CDR3 contains 13 residues. The CDR3 spells CASSFRQVYEQYF. CDR3 in DNA: TGTGCCAGCAGCTTTAGACAGGTTTACGAGCAGTACTTC.

The chain links TRBV6-5 to TRBJ1-5; D not certain. Per germline, CDR1 MNHEY and CDR2 SVGAGI. The CDR3 length is 14 residues. V was cut by 8 bases and J by 0 bases, with 11 bases left in between. In DNA form, the CDR3 reads TGTGCCAGCTCAAGACTGGATAGCAATCAGCCCCAGCATTTT. Protein product: CASSRLDSNQPQHF.

The J gene is TRBJ1-2, the V gene TRBV4-1; 10 bases are shared with TRBD1. CDR3 length: 15 amino acids. Germline-derived CDR1 and CDR2 are MGHRA and YSYEKL. J gave up 5 bases and V 0 bases, and 3 bases lay outside the gene matches. The CDR3 sequence is CASSQDPGQGYGYTF. The CDR3 nucleotides read TGCGCCAGCAGCCAAGATCCGGGACAGGGGTATGGCTACACCTTC.

The V gene is TRBV4-1, the J gene TRBJ2-7; 9 bases are a match to TRBD2. The CDR3 runs to 16 residues. CDR1 MGHRA and CDR2 YSYEKL come from the germline V gene. V gave up 0 bases and J gave up 6 bases; unmatched junction bases: 9. The CDR3 sequence is CASSQDYAGGVIEQYF. CDR3 DNA sequence: TGCGCCAGCAGCCAAGATTACGCGGGAGGGGTTATCGAGCAGTACTTC.